This entry lists 4 T cell receptor beta chains sequenced from one sample in a study of T cell responses to AZD1222 COVID-19 vaccine. This table comes from immunoSEQ multiplex PCR, and its TCRdb copy is limited to in-frame clones, with some not included. Among 56,000 or so clones listed, 88% were seen once. The material was peripheral blood, obtained on day 0 of AZD1222 vaccination. The receptor set was obtained from an adult in good health.

The J gene is TRBJ1-5, the V gene TRBV7-9; D is undetermined. From germline, CDR1 is SEHNR and CDR2 FQNEAQ (reference sequence). Trimming shortened V by 2 bases and J by 5 bases, and 7 bases separated the two germline ends. CDR3 size: 13 residues. CDR3 region: CASSLQTDQPQHF. As DNA, the CDR3 is TGTGCCAGCAGCTTACAGACGGATCAGCCCCAGCATTTT.

V is TRBV5-1 and J is TRBJ1-2; D gene ambiguous. Germline CDR1 SGHRS, CDR2 YFSETQ. The CDR3 length is 14 residues. Trimming removed 0 bases at V and 4 bases at J, with 10 bases between. CDR3 sequence: CASSLVSDTYGYTF. The CDR3 bases are TGCGCCAGCAGCTTGGTATCTGATACCTATGGCTACACCTTC.

The rearrangement links TRBV12-2 to TRBJ2-1; the table's D gene call, TRBD2, was not cross checked with the DNA. TRBV12-2 is given as a pseudogene. The CDR3 runs 15 residues. The CDR3 DNA reads as TGTGCAAGTCGCTCTGGGACTAGCACCTACAATGAGCAGTTCTTC. It yields the protein CASRSGTSTYNEQFF.

Written as DNA, the CDR3 is TGTGCCATCCCGACTAGCGGGAGGGCCCCCTACAATGAGCAGTTCTTC. Translation gives CAIPTSGRAPYNEQFF. The chain recombines TRBV10-3 with TRBJ2-1; 14 nucleotides match TRBD2. Germline loops: CDR1 ENHRY, CDR2 SYGVKD. The CDR3 sequence is 16 residues long. V was clipped by 8 bases and J by 2 bases; unmatched bases: 5.